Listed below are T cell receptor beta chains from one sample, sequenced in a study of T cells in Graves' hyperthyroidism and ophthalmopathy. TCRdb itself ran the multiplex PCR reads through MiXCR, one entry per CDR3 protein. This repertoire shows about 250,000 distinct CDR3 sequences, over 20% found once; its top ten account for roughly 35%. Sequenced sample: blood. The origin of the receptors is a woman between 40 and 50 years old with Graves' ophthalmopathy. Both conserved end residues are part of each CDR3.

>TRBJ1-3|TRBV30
CAEQRGQSGNTIYF
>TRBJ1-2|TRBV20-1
CSARGRGQAIYGYTF
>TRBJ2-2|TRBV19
CASEPLRTGELFF
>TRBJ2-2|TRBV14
CASSPLRGATTGELFF
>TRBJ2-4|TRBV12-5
CASGLLGQGEAKNIQYF
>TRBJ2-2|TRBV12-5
CASGLKQGAFGELFF
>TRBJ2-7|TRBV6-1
CASKSGTQGNPTGEQYF
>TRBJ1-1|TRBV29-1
CSFRLGNTEAFF
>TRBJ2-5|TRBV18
CASARDPAETQYF
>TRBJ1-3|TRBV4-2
CASSQDYDLLPTGNTIYF
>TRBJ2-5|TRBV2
CASSEVPSGVGETQYF
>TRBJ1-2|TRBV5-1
CASSLGSGQGYTF
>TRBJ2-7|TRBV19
CASSIGAGGYEQYF
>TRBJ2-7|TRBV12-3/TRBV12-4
CASRDAGQGSYEQYF
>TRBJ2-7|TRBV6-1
CASSTFRGSSYEQYF
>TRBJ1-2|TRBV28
CASRGRGYGYTF
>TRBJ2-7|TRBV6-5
CASRPGTTPYEQYF
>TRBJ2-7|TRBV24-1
CATSDSDWVSEQYF
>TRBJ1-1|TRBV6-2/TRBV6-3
CASIKFDRRITTRPNTEAFF
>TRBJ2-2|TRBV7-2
CASSTGTSGYTGELFF
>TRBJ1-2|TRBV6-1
CASSPHDRFYGYTF
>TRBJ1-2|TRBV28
CASSLSHTGAQGYTF
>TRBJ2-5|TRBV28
CASSFFQQLQETQYF
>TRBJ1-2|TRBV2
CASSEYVTVDINQKNYGYTF
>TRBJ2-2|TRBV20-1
CSAAPTSGIGAGELFF
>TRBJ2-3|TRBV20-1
CSARDASMYREGQDTQYF
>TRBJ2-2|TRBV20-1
CSARDPGTGGALGELFF
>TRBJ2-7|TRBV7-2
CASSQGLAGGREQYF